This T cell receptor (beta chain) came from a study of blood T cell repertoires in COVID-19. At the level of the study: Sites across the United States, Italy and Spain contributed samples from acute and convalescent COVID-19. Sample material is recorded as cDNA or gDNA derived from T cells, B-cell-depleted T cells, or PBMCs.

Grouping used clinical history reported by participants in a survey and questionnaire. Exposed participants encountered a COVID-19 case during the 2 weeks preceding study entry. Some clones are missing from TCRdb's copy, which holds only in-frame ones; the method was immunoSEQ multiplex PCR. Of approximately 310,000 clones detected, about 85% appear once; the ten largest clones hold approximately 1.9%. Germline lookup yields CDR1 KGHSH and CDR2 LQKENI. The CDR3 has 12 residues. V lost 1 base and J lost 11, with 11 bases in between. The sequenced sample consisted of PBMCs or T cells enriched from blood (not recorded which). This clonotype originated in a woman under 40 who had been exposed to COVID-19. V usage is TRBV18 and J usage is TRBJ1-1; D ambiguous. CDR3 residues: CASSPQEFWAFF. In DNA, the CDR3 is TGTGCCAGCTCACCACAGGAGTTCTGGGCTTTCTTT.